Here is one TCR beta chain with its context. This CDR3 is 14 amino acids long. From germline, CDR1 is SGHVS and CDR2 FQNEAQ. The V end was cut by 5 bases, the J end by 0 bases, with 10 bases between. PCR was performed using 60 Vbeta and 13 Jbeta primers. The repertoire was sequenced with immunoSEQ multiplex PCR; TCRdb's copy has only in-frame clones and lacks some. The sample includes around 140,000 clones. These data come from a study of cytomegalovirus exposure and HLA in healthy donors. This TCR derives from a woman between 40 and 50 years old in good health and CMV-seronegative. The chain has TRBV7-8 and TRBJ1-1; tentative D call: TRBD1 (5 bases). Sequencing input: PBMCs. CDR3 nucleotides: TGTGCCAGCAGCCGTTTGGACATGAACACTGAAGCTTTCTTT. It translates to CASSRLDMNTEAFF. Full variable domain (outside the CDR3, taken from reference TRBV7-8 and TRBJ1-1): GAGVSQSPRYKVAKRGQDVALRCDPISGHVSLFWYQQALGQGPEFLTYFQNEAQLDKSGLPSDRFFAERPEGSVSTLKIQRTQQEDSAVYLCASSRLDMNTEAFFGQGTRLTVV.